A single T cell receptor (beta chain) is shown here with its context. Its matching antigen is unknown. The sample belongs to a study of T cell responses to AZD1222 COVID-19 vaccine. Study information: Second-dose recipients at about 4 or about 12 weeks were treated as one pooled group. Study-level findings and limits: Most donors were white British and more were female, and clonal diversity was possibly underestimated.

Profiled with immunoSEQ multiplex PCR; TCRdb holds only in-frame clones, not every one. Of about 160,000 clones in the sample, around 90% were seen once. This receptor was taken from an adult in good health. Sample: peripheral blood, taken on day 0 of AZD1222 vaccination.

The CDR3 protein is CASSQGGDQPQHF. CDR3 bases: TGTGCCAGCAGCCAAGGGGGCGACCAGCCCCAGCATTTT. This chain connects TRBV3-1 (or the pseudogene TRBV3-2) to TRBJ1-5, with a tentative D call TRBD1 (5 bases). CDR3 length: 13 amino acids. The V and J ends lost 1 base and 7 bases respectively, with 8 bases between them. The germline V gene has CDR1 LGHDT and CDR2 YNNKEL (reference sequence).